The 20 T cell receptor beta chains listed next were all sequenced from one sample in a study of blood T cell repertoires in COVID-19. Clones were read by immunoSEQ multiplex PCR, and TCRdb kept only the in-frame ones, dropping some. This table has around 140,000 clones, approximately 90% appearing once. Sequencing was carried out using peripheral blood. The source is a human donor in a cohort sampled during active COVID-19.

V usage is TRBV19 and J usage is TRBJ1-5; 8 bases line up with TRBD1. This CDR3 has 17 residues. The germline V gene encodes CDR1 LNHDA and CDR2 SQIVND (reference sequence). V shed 4 bases and J 1 base; nucleotides not matched to a gene: 9. CDR3 nucleotides: TGTGCCAGTAGTACTCGAAGGACAGGGTGGAGCAATCAGCCCCAGCATTTT. This encodes CASSTRRTGWSNQPQHF. Full variable domain (remainder filled in from reference TRBV19 and TRBJ1-5): DGGITQSPKYLFRKEGQNVTLSCEQNLNHDAMYWYRQDPGQGLRLIYYSQIVNDFQKGDIAEGYSVSREKKESFPLTVTSAQKNPTAFYLCASSTRRTGWSNQPQHFGDGTRLSIL.

The chain has TRBV18 and TRBJ2-7, with 8 bases fitting TRBD1. From germline, CDR1 is KGHSH and CDR2 LQKENI. V lost 3 bases to trimming and J lost 7 bases; unmatched junction nucleotides: 5. CDR3 length equals 13 residues. This CDR3 reads CASSPDGTGEQYF. As DNA, the CDR3 is TGTGCCAGCTCACCGGATGGGACAGGTGAGCAGTACTTC.

V is TRBV9 and J is TRBJ2-1; TRBD1 matches at 8 bases. After removal of 0 bases from V and 1 base from J, the junction contained 3 bases not matched to a gene. This CDR3 region has 16 residues. CDR1 is SGDLS, CDR2 YYNGEE, per germline. The CDR3 bases are TGTGCCAGCAGCGTAGCCGACAGGGGTTCCTACAATGAGCAGTTCTTC. It specifies CASSVADRGSYNEQFF.

The CDR3 coding sequence is TGTGCCAGCAGCCACGCAGGGGACTCCTACGAGCAGTACTTC. Its protein is CASSHAGDSYEQYF. The genes are TRBV3-1 (or the pseudogene TRBV3-2) and TRBJ2-7; a possible D gene is TRBD1 (6 bases). Germline CDR1 and CDR2: LGHDT and YNNKEL (reference sequence). V lost 3 bases, J lost 0 bases, and 9 bases lay in between. The CDR3 covers 14 residues.

The chain combines TRBV27 with TRBJ1-6, with D perhaps matching TRBD1 (5 bases). Germline V gene lookup returns CDR1 MNHEY and CDR2 SMNVEV (reference sequence). The CDR3 is 17 residues long. V was shortened by 5 bases and J by 0 bases, with 14 bases between the two germline ends. CDR3 sequence: CASSPTGASSYNSPLHF. CDR3 coding DNA: TGTGCCAGCAGTCCCACTGGGGCCAGCTCCTATAATTCACCCCTCCACTTT.

CDR3 region: CASSLSSGADTQYF. The CDR3 nucleotides read TGTGCCAGCAGCTTGAGTAGCGGGGCAGATACGCAGTATTTT. This chain connects TRBV5-4 to TRBJ2-3; 8 positions match TRBD2. V shed 1 base, J shed 4 bases, and the junction held 2 bases outside the gene matches. Looked up from germline, CDR1 is SGHNT and CDR2 is YYREEE (reference sequence). CDR3 size: 14 residues.

The chain has TRBV18 and TRBJ1-5, with TRBD1 matching 7 bases. J gave up 7 bases and V 2 bases, and 5 bases lay outside the gene matches. Germline assignment: CDR1 KGHSH and CDR2 LQKENI. The CDR3 runs 14 residues. CDR3 region: CASSPDRVQQPQHF. The CDR3 nucleotides read TGTGCCAGCTCACCAGACAGGGTCCAACAGCCCCAGCATTTT.

The rearrangement links TRBV9 to TRBJ1-2; no definite D call. Germline V gene data show CDR1 as SGDLS and CDR2 as YYNGEE. The V end was cut by 4 bases, the J end by 8 bases, with 18 bases between. The CDR3 has 14 amino acids. The CDR3 sequence is CASSPPTPSGGYTF. CDR3 DNA sequence: TGTGCCAGCAGCCCCCCCACGCCATCCGGGGGCTACACCTTC.

In its sample, this clone was seen a few times. J is TRBJ2-7 and V is TRBV10-3; 9 nucleotides line up with TRBD1. Per the germline V gene, CDR1 is ENHRY and CDR2 is SYGVKD. This CDR3 is 14 amino acids long. V gave up 4 bases and J gave up 3 bases; unmatched junction bases: 4. This CDR3 is CAISGTGEDYEQYF. CDR3 bases: TGTGCCATCAGTGGGACAGGGGAGGACTACGAGCAGTACTTC.

The genes are TRBV5-6 and TRBJ2-7; D not resolved. The V end lost 0 bases, the J end lost 4 bases, and 5 bases lay between the germline ends. CDR3 length equals 12 residues. Germline loops: CDR1 SGHDT, CDR2 YYEEEE. The CDR3 bases are TGTGCCAGCAGCTTGGCTGCGTACGAGCAGTACTTC. This codes for CASSLAAYEQYF.

J is TRBJ2-7 and V is TRBV6-5; no clear D. Germline CDR1 is MNHEY and CDR2 is SVGAGI. Trimming stripped 6 bases from V and 4 bases from J, with 16 bases between. The CDR3 is 14 residues long. The CDR3 DNA follows: TGTGCCAGCAGCTTCGCGGCAGAAAAATACGAGCAGTACTTC. It is translated as CASSFAAEKYEQYF.

This clone showed up just once. This chain links TRBV19 with TRBJ2-2, with D possibly being TRBD1 (5 bases). Trimming took 3 bases from V and 8 from J, leaving 13 bases between them. Germline V gene data show CDR1 as LNHDA and CDR2 as SQIVND (reference sequence). This CDR3 comprises 14 residues. In nucleotides, the CDR3 is TGTGCCAGTAGTATCTCCCAGGGATGGGGGGAGCTGTTTTTT. Amino acid sequence: CASSISQGWGELFF.

This rearrangement joins TRBV6-5 to TRBJ1-2, with 10 bases that match TRBD1. The CDR3 covers 15 residues. Germline V gene lookup returns CDR1 MNHEY and CDR2 SVGAGI. V dropped 0 bases and J dropped 7; count of bases not matched to a gene: 5. CDR3 sequence (DNA): TGTGCCAGCAGTTACTCCCGACAGGGGGCGTTTGGCTACACCTTC. Translated: CASSYSRQGAFGYTF.

This clone was counted only a few times. This rearrangement joins TRBV4-2 to TRBJ2-7; 10 nucleotides align to TRBD2. Trimming took 2 bases from V and 0 from J; bases not matched to a gene: 4. The CDR3 has 16 amino acids. The germline CDR1 and CDR2 sequences are LGHNA and YNFKEQ. The CDR3: CASSQLAGDSSYEQYF. CDR3 in DNA: TGTGCCAGCAGCCAACTAGCGGGGGATAGCTCCTACGAGCAGTACTTC.

In DNA form, the CDR3 reads TGTGCCACCAGCGCCCCTGGGCCCTTCGGCAATCAGCCCCAGCATTTT. Amino acid sequence: CATSAPGPFGNQPQHF. The chain has TRBV15 and TRBJ1-5; no firm D call. Germline V gene lookup returns CDR1 LNHNV and CDR2 YYDKDF (reference sequence). Trimming removed 5 bases at V and 2 bases at J, with 16 bases between. There are 16 residues in the CDR3.

The chain combines TRBV3-1 (or the pseudogene TRBV3-2) with TRBJ2-7; 8 nucleotides line up with TRBD1. The trim removed 4 bases at V and 7 bases at J, leaving 15 bases unmatched. This CDR3 comprises 16 residues. Germline-derived CDR1 and CDR2 are LGHDT and YNNKEL (reference sequence). The CDR3 coding sequence is TGTGCCAGCAGCCCCCCCTCCGGGACAGGAAGTTGGGAGCAGTACTTC. It yields the protein CASSPPSGTGSWEQYF.

The chain couples TRBV12-3 or TRBV12-4 to TRBJ1-1; tentatively, D is TRBD1 (5 bases). This CDR3 region has 12 residues. V shed 6 bases and J shed 12 bases, with 17 bases lying between them. The CDR3 coding sequence is TGTGCCAGCAGCCCTACAGGAATAGGAACTTTCTTT. Residues: CASSPTGIGTFF.

The chain recombines TRBV5-1 with TRBJ2-7, with a possible D match to TRBD2 (5 bases). Trimming cost V 6 bases and J 1 base, with 14 bases left between them. CDR3 length: 14 amino acids. Germline V lookup: CDR1 SGHRS, CDR2 YFSETQ. CDR3 protein: CASTPEGGSYEQYF. In DNA form, the CDR3 reads TGCGCCAGCACCCCTGAGGGCGGATCCTACGAGCAGTACTTC.

The chain recombines TRBV19 with TRBJ1-5, with D hard to call. Trimming cost V 7 bases and J 1 base, with 20 bases left between them. Looked up from germline, CDR1 is LNHDA and CDR2 is SQIVND (reference sequence). The CDR3 loop spans 17 amino acids. CDR3 bases: TGTGCCAGTAACTATTCCCCGGGCCCGGGGAGCAATCAGCCCCAGCATTTT. Protein: CASNYSPGPGSNQPQHF.

V gene TRBV7-9 combines with J gene TRBJ2-1; D is perhaps TRBD2 (6 bases). V was cut by 6 bases and J by 7 bases, with 22 bases left in between. Germline assignment: CDR1 SEHNR and CDR2 FQNEAQ (reference sequence). The CDR3 totals 16 residues. CDR3: CASSSPGVSHLNEQFF. DNA for the CDR3: TGTGCCAGCAGTTCCCCGGGGGTGTCACACTTAAATGAGCAGTTCTTC.